Following are 8 T cell receptor beta chains from one sample sequenced in a study of shared clonotypes between healthy human individuals. The protocol was immunoSEQ multiplex PCR, while the TCRdb copy is restricted to in-frame clones and leaves out a portion. The sample records 2.3 million or so clones, about 92% being singletons. Sequenced: naive CD4+ T cells from PBMCs. Regarding subset: CD45RA+ positively selected. All receptors derive from a man between 18 and 35 years old in good health. Some clones in this sample may be carry-over from other donors' samples.

V and J are TRBV4-2 and TRBJ2-7; 8 bases match TRBD2. Per the germline V gene, CDR1 is LGHNA and CDR2 is YNFKEQ. There are 14 residues in the CDR3. V shed 1 base, J shed 3 bases, and the junction held 2 bases outside the gene matches. Here the CDR3 reads CASSQGSGIYEQYF. The CDR3 nucleotides read TGTGCCAGCAGCCAAGGTAGCGGGATCTACGAGCAGTACTTC.

J is TRBJ2-7 and V is TRBV11-2, with D perhaps matching TRBD1 or TRBD2 (5 bases each). The germline CDR1 and CDR2 sequences are SGHAT and FQNNGV. The CDR3 totals 14 residues. The V end lost 6 bases, the J end lost 2 bases, and 14 bases lay between the germline ends. In DNA, the CDR3 is TGTGCCAGCAGGTTTTCGGGACGGACCTACGAGCAGTACTTC. This gives the protein CASRFSGRTYEQYF.

This chain connects TRBV13 to TRBJ1-1; D perhaps matches TRBD1 (5 bases). This CDR3 is 17 amino acids long. Trimming took 5 bases from V and 1 from J, leaving 20 bases between them. Per the germline V gene, CDR1 is PRHDT and CDR2 is FYEKMQ (reference sequence). The CDR3 DNA follows: TGTGCCAGCAGCATAACACGGGGCTGGCCTAAGAACACTGAAGCTTTCTTT. Its translation is CASSITRGWPKNTEAFF.

On this clone itself: Other DNA sequences in the sample encode the same CDR3. The V call is TRBV29-1, the J call TRBJ1-1; no firm D call. Germline CDR1 is SQVTM and CDR2 is ANQGSEA. Trimming left V 6 bases short and J 5 bases short, with 10 bases between. The length of the CDR3 is 11 residues. CDR3 region: CSVASLTEAFF. Written as DNA, the CDR3 is TGCAGCGTCGCATCGTTGACTGAAGCTTTCTTT.

The V call is TRBV13, the J call TRBJ2-1; 8 bases agree with TRBD2. Germline-derived CDR1 and CDR2 are PRHDT and FYEKMQ (reference sequence). V shed 8 bases and J 8 bases; nucleotides not matched to a gene: 11. The CDR3 consists of 14 residues. The CDR3, as DNA: TGTGCCAGCCGAGGTGGCGGGAGGCCGTATGAGCAGTTCTTC. It translates to CASRGGGRPYEQFF. Supplemented by reference TRBV13 and TRBJ2-1, the full variable domain reads AAGVIQSPRHLIKEKRETATLKCYPIPRHDTVYWYQQGPGQDPQFLISFYEKMQSDKGSIPDRFSAQQFSDYHSELNMSSLELGDSALYFCASRGGGRPYEQFFGPGTRLTVL.

V is TRBV7-9 and J is TRBJ1-1; weak D call: TRBD1 (5 bases). The germline CDR1 and CDR2 sequences are SEHNR and FQNEAQ (reference sequence). CDR3 length equals 17 residues. V was shortened by 5 bases and J by 2 bases, with 21 bases between the two germline ends. The CDR3 is CASSSTGTPIFNTEAFF. The CDR3 DNA reads as TGTGCCAGCAGCAGCACCGGGACGCCCATTTTTAACACTGAAGCTTTCTTT.

The chain joins TRBV9 to TRBJ1-2, with D hard to call. The germline gives CDR1 SGDLS, CDR2 YYNGEE. This CDR3 region has 13 residues. V shed 0 bases and J shed 8 bases, with 11 bases lying between them. CDR3 residues: CASSVAESWGYTF. CDR3 in DNA: TGTGCCAGCAGCGTAGCTGAGTCCTGGGGCTACACCTTC.

The rearrangement joins TRBV7-3 to TRBJ1-1; D remains unclear. The CDR3 runs 15 residues. Germline values: CDR1 SGHTA, CDR2 FQGTGA. The V gene lost 0 bases and the J gene lost 4 bases, with 12 bases spanning the gap. CDR3 nucleotide sequence: TGTGCCAGCAGCTTAACGGGCACAGTATCCACTGAAGCTTTCTTT. Protein: CASSLTGTVSTEAFF.